This TCR beta chain came from a study of shared clonotypes between healthy human individuals. Findings and caveats of the study: Sample collection involved blood only; tissue repertoires are likely different. All-four-donor shared clonotypes had higher generation probabilities than non-shared clonotypes did.

This CDR3 is built from 16 residues. The germline CDR1 and CDR2 sequences are SGHRS and YFSETQ. Deletions cut 0 bases from V and 5 bases from J, with 14 bases between. About this clone itself: The target antigen is unknown.

The method was immunoSEQ multiplex PCR; TCRdb's version includes in-frame clones alone and lacks a portion of them. The sample shows about 1,500,000 clones, approximately 96% of them seen only once. The TCR originated in a man younger than 45 in good health. The rearrangement links TRBV5-1 to TRBJ2-2; either TRBD1 or TRBD2 may fit D (5 bases each). The sequencing sample was made of naive CD4+ T cells sorted from blood. Subset noted: CD45RA+ positively selected. This CDR3 reads CASSLEGQPGTGELFF. DNA of the CDR3: TGCGCCAGCAGCTTGGAGGGGCAGCCGGGGACCGGGGAGCTGTTTTTT. The full variable domain, completed using reference TRBV5-1 and TRBJ2-2, is KAGVTQTPRYLIKTRGQQVTLSCSPISGHRSVSWYQQTPGQGLQFLFEYFSETQRNKGNFPGRFSGRQFSNSRSEMNVSTLELGDSALYLCASSLEGQPGTGELFFGEGSRLTVL.